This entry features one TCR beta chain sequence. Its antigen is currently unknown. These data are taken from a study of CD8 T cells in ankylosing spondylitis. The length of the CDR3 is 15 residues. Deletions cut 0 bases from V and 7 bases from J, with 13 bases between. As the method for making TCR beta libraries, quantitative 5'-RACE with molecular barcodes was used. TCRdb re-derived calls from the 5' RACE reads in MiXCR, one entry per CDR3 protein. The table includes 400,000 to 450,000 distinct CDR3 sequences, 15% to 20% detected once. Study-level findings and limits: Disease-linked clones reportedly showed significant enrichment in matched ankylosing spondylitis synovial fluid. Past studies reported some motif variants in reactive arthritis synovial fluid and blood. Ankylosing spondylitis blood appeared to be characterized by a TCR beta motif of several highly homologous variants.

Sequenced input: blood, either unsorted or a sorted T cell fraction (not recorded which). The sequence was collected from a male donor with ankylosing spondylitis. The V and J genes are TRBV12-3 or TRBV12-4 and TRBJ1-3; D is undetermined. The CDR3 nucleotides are TGTGCCAGCAGTTTAGCGCAGAGGCAGCGCAACACCATATATTTT. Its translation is CASSLAQRQRNTIYF.